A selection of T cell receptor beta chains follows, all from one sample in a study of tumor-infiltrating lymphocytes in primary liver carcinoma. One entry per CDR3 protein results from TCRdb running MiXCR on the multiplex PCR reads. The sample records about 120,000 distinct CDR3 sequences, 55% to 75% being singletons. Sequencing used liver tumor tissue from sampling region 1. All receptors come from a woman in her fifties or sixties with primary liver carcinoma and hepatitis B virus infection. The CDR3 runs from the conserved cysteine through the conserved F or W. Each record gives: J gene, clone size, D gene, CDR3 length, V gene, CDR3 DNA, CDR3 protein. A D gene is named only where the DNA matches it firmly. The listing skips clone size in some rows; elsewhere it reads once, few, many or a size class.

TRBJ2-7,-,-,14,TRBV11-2,TGTGCCAACAGCCAGAACAGGGAGTACTACGAGCAGTACTTC,CANSQNREYYEQYF
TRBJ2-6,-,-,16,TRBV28,TGTGCCAGCAGTTTAAGGGGGAGCTCTGGGGCCAACCTCCTGACTTTC,CASSLRGSSGANLLTF
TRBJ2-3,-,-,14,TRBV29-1,TGCAGCGTCCTACCGGGAAAGGGTACAGATACGCAGTATTTT,CSVLPGKGTDTQYF
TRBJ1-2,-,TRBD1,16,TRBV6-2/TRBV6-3,TGTGCCAGCAGTTCCTCGCCCGGGACAGGCTTCTATGACTACGCCTTC,CASSSSPGTGFYDYAF
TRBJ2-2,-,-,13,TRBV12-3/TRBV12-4,TGTGCCAGCAGCCGACTGATCACAGGGGAGCTGTTTTTT,CASSRLITGELFF
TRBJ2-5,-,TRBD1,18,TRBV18,TGTGCCAGCTCACCACTACCGGGACAGGGTGGGGCTCAAGAGACCCAGTACTTC,CASSPLPGQGGAQETQYF
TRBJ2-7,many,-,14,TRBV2,TGTGCCAGCACCCCCCCAGGGGCGACTCACGGGCAGTACTTC,CASTPPGATHGQYF
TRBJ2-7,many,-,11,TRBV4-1,TGCGCCAGCAGCCAAAACTACGAGCAGTACTTC,CASSQNYEQYF
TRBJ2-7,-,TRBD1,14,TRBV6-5,TGTGCCAGCAACCAGACAGGGGTAACCTACGGGCAGTACTTC,CASNQTGVTYGQYF
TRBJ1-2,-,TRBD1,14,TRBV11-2,TGTACCAGCATCTTAGCGGGACAGGACTATGGCTACACCTTC,CTSILAGQDYGYTF
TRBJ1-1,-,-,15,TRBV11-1,TGTGCCAGCAGCGTAGGGCGACTCTTGAACACTGAAGCTTTCTTT,CASSVGRLLNTEAFF
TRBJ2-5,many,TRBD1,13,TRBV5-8,TGTGCCAGCAGTTCCGGGACAGGAGGGACCCAGTACTTC,CASSSGTGGTQYF
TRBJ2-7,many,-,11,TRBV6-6,TGTGCCAGCAGTCGGGTTTACGAGCAGTACTTC,CASSRVYEQYF
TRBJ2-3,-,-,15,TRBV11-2,TGTGCCAGCAGCCTTGGACAAGCGGGCCCAGATGCGCAGTATTTT,CASSLGQAGPDAQYF
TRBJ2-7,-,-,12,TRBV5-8,TGTGCCAGCAGCTTGCGGAGTTACGAGCAGTACTTC,CASSLRSYEQYF
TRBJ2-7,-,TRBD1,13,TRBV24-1,TGTGCCACCGGTGAGGACAGGGGGGGTGAGCAGTACTTC,CATGEDRGGEQYF
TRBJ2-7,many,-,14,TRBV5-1,TGCGCCAGCAGCTTGGAAGCGGGTCGCTACGAGCAGTACTTC,CASSLEAGRYEQYF
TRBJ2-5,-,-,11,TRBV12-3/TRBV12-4,-,CASSFLEIQYF
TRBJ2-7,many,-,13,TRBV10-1,TGCGCCAGCAGTCGGGAGCCTAGGGACGAGCAGTACTTC,CASSREPRDEQYF
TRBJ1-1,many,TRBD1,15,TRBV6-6,TGTGCCAGCAGTTACACCGACAGGGCGAACACTGAAGCTTTCTTT,CASSYTDRANTEAFF
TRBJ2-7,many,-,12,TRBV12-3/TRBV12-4,TGTGCCAGCGGTAGCGTCGCCTACGAGCAGTACTTC,CASGSVAYEQYF
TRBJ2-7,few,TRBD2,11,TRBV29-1,TGCAGCGTTGTAAGAGGGAGGGATCAGCACTTC,CSVVRGRDQHF
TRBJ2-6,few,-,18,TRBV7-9,TGTGCCAGCAGCTCCCCTGACCCGGGTCCCTCTGGGGCCAACGTCCTGACTTTC,CASSSPDPGPSGANVLTF
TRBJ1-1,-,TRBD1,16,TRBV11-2,TGTACCAGCAGCCCACCCAGGGGGGCGCGTACCACTGAAGCTTTTTTT,CTSSPPRGARTTEAFF
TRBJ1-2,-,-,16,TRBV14,TGTGCCAGCAGCCAAGATATCCCGGGAAGGATCTATGGCTACATCTTC,CASSQDIPGRIYGYIF
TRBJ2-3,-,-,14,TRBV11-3,TGTACCAGCAGCTTAAGGACAACCACATATACGAAGTATTTT,CTSSLRTTTYTKYF
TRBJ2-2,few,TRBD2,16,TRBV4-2,TGTGCCAGCAGCCAATCGACTAGCGGGGCAACCGGGGAGCTGTTTTTT,CASSQSTSGATGELFF
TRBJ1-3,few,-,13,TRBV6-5,TGTGCCACCGGACGGGCCTCTGGAAGCACCATATATTTT,CATGRASGSTIYF
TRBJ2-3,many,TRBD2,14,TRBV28,TGTGCCAGCAGTACCCTAGCGGGAGGGGATACGCAGTATTTT,CASSTLAGGDTQYF
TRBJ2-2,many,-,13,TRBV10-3,TGTGCCATCAGTGTCGGGTCCCCCGGGGAGCTGTTTTTT,CAISVGSPGELFF
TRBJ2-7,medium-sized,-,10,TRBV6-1,TGTGCCAGCAGCAACTACGAGCAGTACTTC,CASSNYEQYF
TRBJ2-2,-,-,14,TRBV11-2,TGTGTCAGCAGCTTCTCCGCGAACACCGGGGAACTGTTTTTT,CVSSFSANTGELFF
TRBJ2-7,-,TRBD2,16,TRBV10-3,TGTGCCATCTGTACCAAACCGGGAGTAGCGGGAAACGAGCAGTACTTC,CAICTKPGVAGNEQYF
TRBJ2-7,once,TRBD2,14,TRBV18,TGTGCCAGTTCACTGGGACTAGTTGCCTACGAGCAGTACTTC,CASSLGLVAYEQYF
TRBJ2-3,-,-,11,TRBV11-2,TGTGTCAGCAGCGCCATAGATACGAAGTATTTT,CVSSAIDTKYF
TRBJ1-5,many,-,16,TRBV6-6,TGTGCCAGCAGTTACATTACCACAGGGTCAAATCAGCCCCAGCATTTT,CASSYITTGSNQPQHF
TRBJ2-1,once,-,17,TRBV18,TGTGCCAGCTCACCCCCTAGGGGGGGTGGTATCTACAATGAGCAGTTCTTC,CASSPPRGGGIYNEQFF
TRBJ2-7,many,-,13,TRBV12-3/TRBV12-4,TGTGCCAGCAGTTTCGACAGGAGGTACGAGCAGTACTTC,CASSFDRRYEQYF
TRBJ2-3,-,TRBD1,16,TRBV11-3,TGTGCCAGCAGCCCTCGACAGGGGTCAGGCACAGATACGCAGTATTTT,CASSPRQGSGTDTQYF
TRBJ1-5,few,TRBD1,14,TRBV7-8,TGTGCCAGCAGCTTAGGGACAGGAAATCAGCCCCAGCATTTT,CASSLGTGNQPQHF
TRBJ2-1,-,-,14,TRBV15,TGTGCCACCAGCAGAGACAGGAACTACAATGAGCAGTTCTTC,CATSRDRNYNEQFF
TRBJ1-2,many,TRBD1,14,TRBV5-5,TGTGCCAGCAGCTCAGACAGGGTTTACTATGGCTACACCTTC,CASSSDRVYYGYTF
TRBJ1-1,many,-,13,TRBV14,TGTGCCAGCAGCCAAGTATGGGGGACTGAAGCTTTCTTT,CASSQVWGTEAFF
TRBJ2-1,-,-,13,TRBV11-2,TGTGCCAGCGAGAGAGGGAGCTACAATGAGCAGTTATTC,CASERGSYNEQLF